These 18 T cell receptor beta chains were sequenced from one sample in a study of blood T cell repertoires in COVID-19. Libraries were prepared by immunoSEQ multiplex PCR; TCRdb keeps only in-frame clonotypes and omits some of them. The data hold about 170,000 clones, with over 80% observed a single time. Material for sequencing was peripheral blood. These receptors were obtained from a man aged 25 to 40 with COVID-19, enrolled during active disease.

The chain employs TRBV19 and TRBJ1-5; no clear D gene. The germline V gene encodes CDR1 LNHDA and CDR2 SQIVND (reference sequence). The CDR3 is 14 residues long. Trimming removed 1 base from V and 8 bases from J, with 12 bases in between. This CDR3 is CASSIGPSAKPQHF. The CDR3 DNA sequence: TGTGCCAGTAGTATAGGCCCTAGCGCAAAGCCCCAGCATTTT.

The chain recombines TRBV2 with TRBJ1-5, with 7 bases lining up with TRBD1. The CDR3 has 15 residues. The V gene's germline CDR1 is SNHLY and CDR2 FYNNEI. V shed 7 bases and J 2 bases; nucleotides not matched to a gene: 8. This chain's CDR3 is CASMEGGAGNQPQHF. DNA of the CDR3: TGTGCCAGCATGGAAGGGGGCGCAGGCAATCAGCCCCAGCATTTT. Supplemented by reference TRBV2 and TRBJ1-5, the full variable domain reads EPEVTQTPSHQVTQMGQEVILRCVPISNHLYFYWYRQILGQKVEFLVSFYNNEISEKSEIFDDQFSVERPDGSNFTLKIRSTKLEDSAMYFCASMEGGAGNQPQHFGDGTRLSIL.

The V call is TRBV4-3, the J call TRBJ2-1; weak D call: TRBD1 (6 bases). CDR1 and CDR2 from the germline V gene are LGHNA and YSLEER. The CDR3 is made up of 14 amino acids. Trimming cost V 6 bases and J 0 bases, with 9 bases left between them. The CDR3 DNA reads as TGCGCCAGCAGTCAGGGGAGCTCCTACAATGAGCAGTTCTTC. Protein product: CASSQGSSYNEQFF.

This chain links TRBV24-1 with TRBJ2-6; D is undetermined. The CDR3 is 20 amino acids. V gave up 0 bases and J gave up 3 bases, with 20 bases separating them. CDR1 and CDR2 (germline): KGHDR, SFDVKD. The CDR3 bases are TGTGCCACCAGTGATTTGCCGACCGGCCCGCCCTGGAGTGGGGCCAACGTCCTGACTTTC. Its protein product is CATSDLPTGPPWSGANVLTF.

The rearrangement joins TRBV7-9 to TRBJ1-5, with 10 bases aligning to TRBD1. This CDR3 has 17 residues. Trimming at V came to 5 bases and at J to 1 base, leaving 8 bases not matched to a gene. The germline V gene has CDR1 SEHNR and CDR2 FQNEAQ (reference sequence). The CDR3 sequence is CASSPGQGIPSNQPQHF. In DNA form, the CDR3 reads TGTGCCAGCAGCCCGGGACAGGGGATACCAAGCAATCAGCCCCAGCATTTT.

CDR3 protein: CASSQDPTVQGDQPQHF. For the CDR3, the DNA is TGCGCCAGCAGCCAAGACCCCACCGTGCAGGGGGATCAGCCCCAGCATTTT. This chain links TRBV4-3 with TRBJ1-5, with 7 bases that match TRBD1. CDR3 size: 17 residues. V shed 0 bases and J 5 bases; nucleotides not matched to a gene: 10. Germline lookup yields CDR1 LGHNA and CDR2 YSLEER.

The CDR3 protein is CASRITSGSGGEQYF. In DNA, the CDR3 is TGTGCCAGCAGAATCACTAGCGGGAGTGGAGGCGAGCAGTACTTC. The V and J genes are TRBV27 and TRBJ2-7, with 11 bases fitting TRBD2. The length of the CDR3 is 15 residues. Germline CDR1 and CDR2: MNHEY and SMNVEV (reference sequence). Trimming at V came to 6 bases and at J to 6 bases, leaving 10 bases not matched to a gene.

The rearrangement links TRBV27 to TRBJ2-1, with 8 bases identical to TRBD2. Losses at the gene ends were 5 bases for V and 9 bases for J; bases not matched to a gene: 9. Germline CDR1 and CDR2: MNHEY and SMNVEV (reference sequence). The CDR3 covers 14 residues. CDR3 nucleotide sequence: TGTGCCAGCAGTACACGGACTAGCTCAGGTGAGCAGTTCTTC. Encoded protein: CASSTRTSSGEQFF.

The chain carries TRBV9 and TRBJ2-3; 11 positions agree with TRBD2. Germline V gene data show CDR1 as SGDLS and CDR2 as YYNGEE. CDR3 length equals 15 residues. J gave up 6 bases and V 1 base, and 4 bases lay outside the gene matches. CDR3 sequence (DNA): TGTGCCAGCAGCGTATTTGGGACTAGCGGTGATACGCAGTATTTT. Its protein is CASSVFGTSGDTQYF.

This chain joins TRBV18 and TRBJ1-5; a weak D match, TRBD1 (6 bases). Germline CDR1 KGHSH, CDR2 LQKENI. The CDR3 loop spans 16 amino acids. V was shortened by 0 bases and J by 3 bases, with 12 bases between the two germline ends. Here the CDR3 reads CASSPPGGQLNQPQHF. CDR3 nucleotides: TGTGCCAGCTCACCACCTGGAGGACAGCTCAATCAGCCCCAGCATTTT.

The chain links TRBV28 to TRBJ1-4, with D possibly TRBD1 on 5 matching bases. CDR1 MDHEN and CDR2 SYDVKM come from the germline V gene. Trimming removed 7 bases at V and 6 bases at J, with 15 bases between. The CDR3 consists of 14 residues. Here the CDR3 DNA reads TGTGCCAGCAACACAGGCATCGAGTATGAAAAACTGTTTTTT. Translated: CASNTGIEYEKLFF.

This clone appeared once. V and J are TRBV9 and TRBJ2-7; 7 bases align to TRBD1. The germline V gene has CDR1 SGDLS and CDR2 YYNGEE. This CDR3 has 15 residues. J lost 5 bases, V lost 4 bases, and 12 bases had no gene match. The CDR3 region is CASSPHGQVLDEQYF. DNA of the CDR3: TGTGCCAGCAGCCCTCACGGACAGGTCCTAGACGAGCAGTACTTC.

The sample holds one count of this clone. The genes are TRBV24-1 and TRBJ1-2; no reliable D call. Looked up from germline, CDR1 is KGHDR and CDR2 is SFDVKD. The CDR3 runs to 13 residues. Trimming cost V 1 base and J 6 bases, with 8 bases left between them. This CDR3 is CATSDFSGDGYTF. CDR3 nucleotide sequence: TGTGCCACCAGTGATTTTAGCGGGGATGGCTACACCTTC.

The gene calls are TRBV6-4 and TRBJ2-2; 11 bases fit TRBD1. This CDR3 contains 15 residues. CDR1 MRHNA and CDR2 SNTAGT come from the germline V gene. V gave up 2 bases and J gave up 4 bases; unmatched junction bases: 0. The CDR3 loop is CASSDGTGGTGELFF. Here the CDR3 DNA reads TGTGCCAGCAGTGACGGGACAGGGGGCACCGGGGAGCTGTTTTTT.

V and J are TRBV5-8 and TRBJ2-1; 13 bases map to TRBD2. The CDR3 is made up of 16 amino acids. The germline gives CDR1 SGHTS, CDR2 YDEGEE. V lost 4 bases to trimming and J lost 8 bases; unmatched junction nucleotides: 9. The CDR3 loop reads CASSPTGLAGVHEQFF. In DNA form, the CDR3 reads TGTGCCAGCAGCCCGACCGGACTAGCGGGAGTTCATGAGCAGTTCTTC. Based on the CDR3 plus reference TRBV5-8 and TRBJ2-1, the full variable domain is EAGVTQSPTHLIKTRGQQATLRCSPISGHTSVYWYQQALGLGLQFLLWYDEGEERNRGNFPPRFSGRQFPNYSSELNVNALELEDSALYLCASSPTGLAGVHEQFFGPGTRLTVL.

The chain has TRBV21-1 and TRBJ1-4. TRBV21-1 is flagged as a pseudogene. The CDR3 sequence is 13 residues long. This chain's CDR3 is CASSKEGGLLVFF. The CDR3 coding sequence is TGTGCCAGCAGCAAAGAGGGGGGGCTTTTGGTGTTTTTT.

V is TRBV2 and J is TRBJ2-1, with D perhaps TRBD2 (5 bases). The ends were cut back, 5 bases at V and 9 bases at J, with 14 bases in the middle. There are 13 residues in the CDR3. From germline, CDR1 is SNHLY and CDR2 FYNNEI. The CDR3 here is CASSSGSGGEQFF. CDR3 bases: TGTGCCAGCAGTAGCGGCAGCGGAGGTGAGCAGTTCTTC.

The genes are TRBV9 and TRBJ2-3; the match to TRBD2 covers 8 bases. The junction had 11 bases not matched to a gene; V was cut back by 6 bases and J by 2 bases. Germline CDR1 is SGDLS and CDR2 is YYNGEE. The CDR3 totals 16 residues. In DNA form, the CDR3 reads TGTGCCAGCACCCCCAGCGGGAGTCGTGTCACAGATACGCAGTATTTT. It yields the protein CASTPSGSRVTDTQYF.